This T cell receptor beta chain was sequenced in a study of shared clonotypes between healthy human individuals. In the original analysis: Junction-only sequences produced by ImmunoSEQ had no quality scores, so filtering differed. Clones were sequenced by immunoSEQ multiplex PCR, and TCRdb holds only the in-frame ones, with some missing. V and J calls and clone size are given by that table; D and trimming were obtained from the DNA. The sample carries 2,500,000 or so clones, over 85% recorded once. A split of CD4+ cells into CD45RA+ naive and CD45RA-negative memory subsets was performed. Trimming removed 6 bases at V and 6 bases at J, with 17 bases between. The V gene's germline CDR1 is MNHNS and CDR2 SASEGT. This CDR3 comprises 14 residues.

Sequencing was performed on naive CD4+ T cells from PBMCs. Subset here: CD45RA+ positively selected. This receptor was identified in a man aged 18 to 30 in good health. Some clones in this sample may be carry-over from other donors' samples. This chain links TRBV6-1 with TRBJ1-2; maybe TRBD1 (6 bases). CDR3 amino acids: CASRLLQGGDGYTF. CDR3 in DNA: TGTGCCAGCAGGTTATTACAGGGAGGAGATGGCTACACCTTC.